Listed below are T cell receptor beta chains from one sample, sequenced in a study of vaccination effects on CD4 cells after COVID-19. These TCRs' antigens remain unknown. The method was immunoSEQ multiplex PCR; TCRdb's version includes in-frame clones alone and lacks a portion of them. The sample carries approximately 24,000 clones, 65% to 85% recorded once. The sequenced sample was CD4+ T cells from PBMCs cultured with SARS-CoV-2 spike peptides, obtained before COVID-19 vaccination. These receptors were taken from a human donor who had a prior SARS-CoV-2 infection. CDR3s include the opening cysteine and the closing phenylalanine or tryptophan. D genes are given only for firm matches.

>TRBJ1-1|TRBV28|NA
CASSFLPSGKGFEAFF
>TRBJ2-7|TRBV2|TRBD1
CASIRDRDYEQYF
>TRBJ2-2|TRBV6-5|NA
CASVVGTNTGELFF
>TRBJ2-2|TRBV4-3|NA
CASSQEVVAVLNTGELFF
>TRBJ2-5|TRBV2|NA
CASSVGETQYF
>TRBJ1-2|TRBV13|NA
CASSLMRSNYGYTF
>TRBJ1-1|TRBV7-3|NA
CASSPRGGLDTEAFF
>TRBJ1-1|TRBV5-1|NA
CASSLVGTLGTEAFF
>TRBJ2-7|TRBV15|NA
CATRSGMADSSYEQYF
>TRBJ1-1|TRBV11-3|NA
CASSADSNTEAFF
>TRBJ2-5|TRBV11-1|TRBD2
CASRETSGVSGETQYF
>TRBJ2-7|TRBV5-6|NA
CASSRGSQYEQYF
>TRBJ2-1|TRBV2|NA
CASSADLGGPGYNEQFF
>TRBJ2-2|TRBV5-4|NA
CASSLGQDTGELFF
>TRBJ2-5|TRBV7-2|NA
CASSFIPHDRSGETQYF
>TRBJ1-4|TRBV7-2|TRBD1
CASSIRGRGDEKLFF
>TRBJ2-2|TRBV6-6|NA
CASRISNTGELFF
>TRBJ1-5|TRBV9|NA
CASNGPDAPYLLNQPQHF
>TRBJ2-3|TRBV19|NA
CASSLAGATDTQYF
>TRBJ2-2|TRBV5-6|TRBD1
CASSPETGGTGELFF
>TRBJ2-1|TRBV11-2|NA
CASSLFRARGNEQFF
>TRBJ2-6|TRBV7-3|NA
CASSNRVGANVLTF
>TRBJ2-7|TRBV4-1|NA
CASSQVPQGRVTYEQYF
>TRBJ2-2|TRBV15|NA
CATSRELKNTGELFF
>TRBJ2-1|TRBV5-4|NA
CASSLGLGNNEQFF
>TRBJ2-5|TRBV6-2/TRBV6-3|NA
CASSYIWGGETQYF
>TRBJ1-1|TRBV12-3/TRBV12-4|NA
CASSVMAEEAFF
>TRBJ1-5|TRBV5-1|TRBD1
CASSPGTGGGQPQHF
>TRBJ2-7|TRBV5-1|NA
CASSLSGTPPYEQYF
>TRBJ1-2|TRBV7-2|NA
CASGLGGDWGTYYGYTF
>TRBJ2-3|TRBV18|NA
CASSPRESDTQYF
>TRBJ2-7|TRBV19|TRBD1
CASSIVPGTGEVEQYF
>TRBJ2-3|TRBV19|NA
CASSRGRAGDTQYF
>TRBJ2-7|TRBV3-1/TRBV3-2|TRBD2
CASSWTSGNGGYEQYF
>TRBJ1-5|TRBV2|NA
CASSQTGSNQPQHF
>TRBJ2-3|TRBV3-1/TRBV3-2|NA
CASSWGGGDITDTQYF
>TRBJ2-1|TRBV4-2|TRBD1
CASSQRGQGAGDEQFF
>TRBJ2-7|TRBV19|NA
CASSPRGRGSYEQYF
>TRBJ1-4|TRBV10-1|NA
CASSVAPPRDEKLFF
>TRBJ1-5|TRBV12-3/TRBV12-4|NA
CASSEADGQPQHF
>TRBJ1-2|TRBV10-1|NA
CASRGFGSFYGYTF
>TRBJ1-1|TRBV5-1|TRBD1
CASSQQGVAEAFF
>TRBJ2-7|TRBV6-5|TRBD1
CASNRQGYSEQYF
>TRBJ2-7|TRBV5-4|NA
CASSLGVSGAYEQYF
>TRBJ1-2|TRBV19|NA
CASSIGLAAKGGGYTF
>TRBJ2-1|TRBV6-5|TRBD2
CASRRTSGGATEQFF
>TRBJ2-3|TRBV19|TRBD2
CASRGLGLAGGTDTQYF
>TRBJ1-5|TRBV6-1|NA
CASSVRPGSRLQPQHF
>TRBJ2-5|TRBV29-1|TRBD1
CSVVRWTGWGETQYF
>TRBJ2-1|TRBV5-1|NA
CASSTGPEGAHNEQFF
>TRBJ1-5|TRBV6-2/TRBV6-3|TRBD1
CASSYRQGVLFLQPQHF